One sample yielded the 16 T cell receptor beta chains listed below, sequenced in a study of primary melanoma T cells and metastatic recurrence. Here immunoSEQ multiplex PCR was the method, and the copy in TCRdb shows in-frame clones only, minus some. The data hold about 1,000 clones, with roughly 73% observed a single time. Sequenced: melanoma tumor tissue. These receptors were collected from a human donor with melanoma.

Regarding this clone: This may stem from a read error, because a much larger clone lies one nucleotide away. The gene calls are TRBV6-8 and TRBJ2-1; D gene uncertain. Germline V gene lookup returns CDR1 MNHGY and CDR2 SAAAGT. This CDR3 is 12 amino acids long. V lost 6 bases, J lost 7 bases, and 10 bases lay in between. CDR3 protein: CASSPDKNEQFF. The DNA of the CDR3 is TGTGCCAGCAGCCCCGACAAAAATGAGCAGTTCTTC.

The chain's CDR3 is CASSRSSATNEKLFF. The CDR3 region has the DNA TGTGCCAGCTCACGATCCAGTGCAACTAATGAAAAACTGTTTTTT. The rearrangement joins TRBV18 to TRBJ1-4; D remains unclear. This CDR3 is built from 15 residues. The germline V gene has CDR1 KGHSH and CDR2 LQKENI. V was clipped by 4 bases and J by 0 bases, with 9 bases between them.

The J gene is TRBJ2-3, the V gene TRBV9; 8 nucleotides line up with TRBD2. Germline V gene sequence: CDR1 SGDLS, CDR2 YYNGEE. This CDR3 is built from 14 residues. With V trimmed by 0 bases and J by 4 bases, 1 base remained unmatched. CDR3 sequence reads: CASSVAGGPDTQYF. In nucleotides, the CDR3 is TGTGCCAGCAGCGTAGCGGGAGGGCCAGATACGCAGTATTTT.

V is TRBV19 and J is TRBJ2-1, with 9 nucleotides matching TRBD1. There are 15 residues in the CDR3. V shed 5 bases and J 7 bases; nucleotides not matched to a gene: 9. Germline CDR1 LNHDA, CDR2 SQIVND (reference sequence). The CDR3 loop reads CASSPLDRGMNEQFF. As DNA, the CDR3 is TGTGCCAGTAGTCCTCTGGACAGGGGTATGAATGAGCAGTTCTTC.

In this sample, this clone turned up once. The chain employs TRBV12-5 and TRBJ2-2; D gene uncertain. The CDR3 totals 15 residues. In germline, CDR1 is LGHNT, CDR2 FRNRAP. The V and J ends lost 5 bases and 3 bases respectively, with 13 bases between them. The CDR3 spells CASGRWTGYTGELFF. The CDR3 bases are TGTGCTAGTGGTCGATGGACGGGTTACACCGGGGAGCTGTTTTTT.

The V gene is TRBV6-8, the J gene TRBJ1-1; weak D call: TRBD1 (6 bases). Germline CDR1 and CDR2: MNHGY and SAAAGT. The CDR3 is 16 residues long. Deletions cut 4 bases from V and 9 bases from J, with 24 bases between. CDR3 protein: CASSSPGSGAGRKAFF. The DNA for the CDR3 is TGTGCCAGCAGTTCGCCTGGTTCGGGGGCCGGAAGGAAAGCTTTCTTT.

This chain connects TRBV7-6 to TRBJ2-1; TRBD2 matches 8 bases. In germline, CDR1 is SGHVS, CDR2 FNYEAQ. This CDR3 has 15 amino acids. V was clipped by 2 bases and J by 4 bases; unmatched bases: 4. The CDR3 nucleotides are TGTGCCAGCAGCTTAACGTTAGCGGGGTACAATGAGCAGTTCTTC. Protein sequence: CASSLTLAGYNEQFF.

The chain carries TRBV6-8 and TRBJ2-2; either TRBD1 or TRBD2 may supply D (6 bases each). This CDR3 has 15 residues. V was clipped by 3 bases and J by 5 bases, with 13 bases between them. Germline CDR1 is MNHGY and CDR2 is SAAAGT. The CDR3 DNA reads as TGTGCCAGCAGTTATAAGGGGGGAGCTACCGGGGAGCTGTTTTTT. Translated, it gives CASSYKGGATGELFF.

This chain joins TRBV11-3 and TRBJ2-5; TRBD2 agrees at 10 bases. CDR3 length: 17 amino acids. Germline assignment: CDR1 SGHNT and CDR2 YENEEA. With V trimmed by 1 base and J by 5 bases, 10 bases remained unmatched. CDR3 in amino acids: CASSLGPIAGGPETQYF. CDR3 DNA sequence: TGTGCCAGCAGCTTAGGTCCAATAGCGGGGGGCCCGGAGACCCAGTACTTC.

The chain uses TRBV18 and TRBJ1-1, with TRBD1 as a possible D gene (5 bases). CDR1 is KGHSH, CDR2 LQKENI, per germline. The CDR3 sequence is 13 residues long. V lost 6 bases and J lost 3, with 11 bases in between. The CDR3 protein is CASSRGADTEAFF. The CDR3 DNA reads TGTGCCAGCTCGCGAGGGGCGGACACTGAAGCTTTCTTT. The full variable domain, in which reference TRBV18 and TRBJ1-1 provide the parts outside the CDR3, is NAGVMQNPRHLVRRRGQEARLRCSPMKGHSHVYWYRQLPEEGLKFMVYLQKENIIDESGMPKERFSAEFPKEGPSILRIQQVVRGDSAAYFCASSRGADTEAFFGQGTRLTVV.

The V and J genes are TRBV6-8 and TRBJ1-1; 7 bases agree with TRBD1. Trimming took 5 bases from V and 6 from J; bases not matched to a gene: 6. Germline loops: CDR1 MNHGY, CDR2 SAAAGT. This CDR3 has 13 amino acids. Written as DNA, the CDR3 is TGTGCCAGCAGTGTGACAGGGATAGCTGAAGCTTTCTTT. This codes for CASSVTGIAEAFF.

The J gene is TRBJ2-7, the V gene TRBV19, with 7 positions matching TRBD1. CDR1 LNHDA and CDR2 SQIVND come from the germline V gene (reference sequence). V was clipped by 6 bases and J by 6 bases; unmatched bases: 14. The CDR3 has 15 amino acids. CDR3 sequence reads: CASRRLGQGEGEQYF. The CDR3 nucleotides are TGTGCCAGTAGGCGGCTGGGGCAGGGGGAAGGCGAGCAGTACTTC.

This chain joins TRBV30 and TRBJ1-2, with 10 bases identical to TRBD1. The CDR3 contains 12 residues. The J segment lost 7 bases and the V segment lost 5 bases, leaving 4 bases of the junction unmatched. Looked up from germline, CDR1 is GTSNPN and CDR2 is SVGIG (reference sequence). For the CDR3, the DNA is TGTGCCTGGGCGCGGGACAGGGGTGGCTACACCTTC. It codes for CAWARDRGGYTF.

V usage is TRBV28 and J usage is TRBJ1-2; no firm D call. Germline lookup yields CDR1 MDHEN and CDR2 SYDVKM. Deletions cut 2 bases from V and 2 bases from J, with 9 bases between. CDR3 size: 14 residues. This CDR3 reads CASSLQTINYGYTF. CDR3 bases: TGTGCCAGCAGTTTACAGACGATCAACTATGGCTACACCTTC.

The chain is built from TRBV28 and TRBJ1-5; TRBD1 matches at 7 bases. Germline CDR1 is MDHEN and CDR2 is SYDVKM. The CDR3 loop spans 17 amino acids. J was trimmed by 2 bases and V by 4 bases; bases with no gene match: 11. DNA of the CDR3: TGTGCCAGCAGTTCTCTCGGCAGGGGGGGCGGCAATCAGCCCCAGCATTTT. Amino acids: CASSSLGRGGGNQPQHF.

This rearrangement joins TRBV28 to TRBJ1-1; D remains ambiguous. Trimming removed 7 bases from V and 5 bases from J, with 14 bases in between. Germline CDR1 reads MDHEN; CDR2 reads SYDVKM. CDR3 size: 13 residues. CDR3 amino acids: CASTDRVDTEAFF. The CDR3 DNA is TGTGCCAGCACTGATCGGGTGGATACTGAAGCTTTCTTT.